The 9 T cell receptor beta chains given below trace back to one sample, sequenced in a study of cytomegalovirus exposure and HLA in healthy donors. Generated by immunoSEQ multiplex PCR, the TCRdb table keeps only in-frame clones and is missing some. The data hold more than 85,000 clones, with roughly 92% observed a single time. The material sequenced was PBMCs. The receptors stem from a woman between 25 and 40 years old in good health and CMV-seropositive.

V gene TRBV19 combines with J gene TRBJ2-3; 7 positions agree with TRBD2. Germline CDR1 is LNHDA and CDR2 is SQIVND (reference sequence). The CDR3 contains 15 residues. Unmatched junction bases numbered 4, after V lost 3 bases and J lost 1 base. CDR3 protein: CASSMERGGTDTQYF. The CDR3 DNA sequence: TGTGCCAGTAGTATGGAGCGGGGTGGCACAGATACGCAGTATTTT.

The V call is TRBV10-1, the J call TRBJ2-7; D is uncertain. The ends were cut back, 1 base at V and 3 bases at J, with 13 bases in the middle. This CDR3 is 15 amino acids long. Germline CDR1 is WNHNN and CDR2 is SYGVQD (reference sequence). Here the CDR3 reads CASSEYEGVNYEQYF. The CDR3, as DNA: TGCGCCAGCAGTGAGTACGAAGGAGTAAACTACGAGCAGTACTTC.

This chain links TRBV12-5 with TRBJ2-3; 7 bases match TRBD2. Germline trimming cut 5 bases from V and 5 bases from J; bases unmatched to any gene: 7. This CDR3 region has 14 residues. Germline V gene data show CDR1 as LGHNT and CDR2 as FRNRAP. CDR3 sequence: CASGNSGGVDTQYF. CDR3 sequence (DNA): TGTGCTAGTGGTAATTCGGGGGGTGTAGATACGCAGTATTTT.

The genes are TRBV7-9 and TRBJ2-3; TRBD2 agrees at 10 bases. Germline V lookup: CDR1 SEHNR, CDR2 FQNEAQ (reference sequence). After removal of 5 bases from V and 2 bases from J, the junction contained 4 bases not matched to a gene. The CDR3 is 15 residues long. The CDR3 reads CASSKTSGYTDTQYF. The CDR3 bases are TGTGCCAGCAGCAAGACTAGCGGGTACACAGATACGCAGTATTTT.

The gene calls are TRBV6-5 and TRBJ1-2, with TRBD1 matching over 7 bases. There are 15 residues in the CDR3. Germline V gene sequence: CDR1 MNHEY, CDR2 SVGAGI. V was pared by 5 bases and J by 4 bases, with 10 bases of the junction left unmatched. CDR3 residues: CASSGVDRTTYGYTF. In DNA, the CDR3 is TGTGCCAGCAGTGGCGTGGACAGGACAACCTATGGCTACACCTTC.

The chain combines TRBV20-1 with TRBJ2-3; D not certain. CDR3 length: 10 amino acids. The V and J ends lost 6 bases and 2 bases respectively, with 3 bases between them. CDR1 and CDR2 from the germline V gene are DFQATT and SNEGSKA (reference sequence). The DNA of the CDR3 is TGCAGTGCCTCCACAGATACGCAGTATTTT. Its protein is CSASTDTQYF.

The V and J genes are TRBV4-3 and TRBJ2-7; 8 positions match TRBD2. Germline V gene data show CDR1 as LGHNA and CDR2 as YSLEER. This CDR3 spans 14 amino acids. V gave up 4 bases and J gave up 4 bases; unmatched junction bases: 6. The CDR3 region is CASSPGLEGYEQYF. CDR3 in DNA: TGCGCCAGCAGCCCGGGACTAGAGGGATACGAGCAGTACTTC.

The V and J genes are TRBV9 and TRBJ2-4; possible D gene TRBD2, 5 bases. V dropped 3 bases and J dropped 8 bases, with 15 bases sitting between them. In germline, CDR1 is SGDLS, CDR2 YYNGEE. The CDR3 runs 14 residues. CDR3 region: CASSAPGSGDIQYF. CDR3 coding DNA: TGTGCCAGCAGCGCGCCGGGATCGGGTGACATTCAGTACTTC.

The chain combines TRBV19 with TRBJ1-1; 8 nucleotides line up with TRBD1. The CDR3 sequence is 13 residues long. V lost 1 base, J lost 8 bases, and 3 bases stayed unmatched. Germline assignment: CDR1 LNHDA and CDR2 SQIVND (reference sequence). The CDR3 region is CASSIGTGREAFF. CDR3 sequence (DNA): TGTGCCAGTAGTATAGGGACAGGGAGGGAAGCTTTCTTT.